Each of the 13 T cell receptor beta chains below was sequenced from the same sample in a study of OX40 agonist ivuxolimab in advanced cancers. Produced via immunoSEQ multiplex PCR; TCRdb's table is partial and in-frame only. The table has 35,000 to 50,000 clones, around 90% seen once; the top ten hold roughly a sixth. The sample in question was CD4+ or CD8+ T cells sorted from blood, obtained in a trial of the OX40 agonist ivuxolimab. The receptors here all came from an adult with an advanced solid tumor such as melanoma, head and neck, liver or kidney cancer.

The chain is built from TRBV6-5 and TRBJ1-1; no firm D call. The CDR3 has 14 residues. The ends were cut back, 6 bases at V and 5 bases at J, with 16 bases in the middle. The germline gives CDR1 MNHEY, CDR2 SVGAGI. This CDR3 reads CASRPRGSRTEAFF. DNA of the CDR3: TGTGCCAGCAGACCCCGTGGGTCACGGACTGAAGCTTTCTTT.

This clone turned up a few times. This chain connects TRBV6-6 to TRBJ1-6; the D gene is possibly TRBD1 (5 bases). CDR3 length: 15 amino acids. With 6 bases removed from V and 3 bases from J, the gap between germline ends came to 12 bases. Germline values: CDR1 MNHNY, CDR2 SVGAGI (reference sequence). CDR3 in DNA: TGTGCCAGCAGGTACCGGGACGGCTATAATTCACCCCTCCACTTT. As protein: CASRYRDGYNSPLHF.

V usage is TRBV25-1 and J usage is TRBJ2-5; D is possibly TRBD2 (6 bases). There are 16 residues in the CDR3. Germline V gene sequence: CDR1 MGHDK, CDR2 SYGVNS. The V gene lost 4 bases and the J gene lost 2 bases, with 17 bases spanning the gap. The chain's CDR3 is CASSGYRRAGQETQYF. The CDR3, as DNA: TGTGCCAGCAGTGGATACAGAAGGGCGGGACAAGAGACCCAGTACTTC.

This rearrangement joins TRBV6-5 to TRBJ1-5, with D uncertain. Germline loops: CDR1 MNHEY, CDR2 SVGAGI. Trimming removed 2 bases from V and 3 bases from J, with 5 bases in between. CDR3 size: 13 residues. The CDR3 loop reads CASSYRDNQPQHF. In DNA, the CDR3 is TGTGCCAGCAGTTACCGGGACAATCAGCCCCAGCATTTT.

The rearrangement joins TRBV27 to TRBJ2-3, with TRBD1 matching over 7 bases. The ends lost 4 bases at V and 5 bases at J; junction bases unmatched: 9. There are 15 residues in the CDR3. Per germline, CDR1 MNHEY and CDR2 SMNVEV (reference sequence). The CDR3 DNA sequence: TGTGCCAGCAGTTCTACAGGGGTGCCTGGAGATACGCAGTATTTT. As protein: CASSSTGVPGDTQYF.

The chain joins TRBV7-8 to TRBJ2-3; D is undetermined. The V end lost 0 bases, the J end lost 1 base, and 8 bases lay between the germline ends. The CDR3 spans 15 residues. Per the germline V gene, CDR1 is SGHVS and CDR2 is FQNEAQ. The CDR3 DNA sequence: TGTGCCAGCAGCTTAGCGTTCGACGGCACAGATACGCAGTATTTT. Amino acids: CASSLAFDGTDTQYF.

The V and J genes are TRBV7-9 and TRBJ2-1; weak D call: TRBD2 (6 bases). The CDR3 runs to 15 residues. Germline V CDR1 and CDR2: SEHNR, FQNEAQ (reference sequence). Trimming pared 1 base from V and 2 bases from J, leaving 9 bases between. CDR3 amino acids: CASSLGDSTYNEQFF. DNA for the CDR3: TGTGCCAGCAGCTTAGGGGACTCTACCTACAATGAGCAGTTCTTC.

This clone was observed a single time. V gene TRBV27 combines with J gene TRBJ2-1; the D gene is possibly TRBD2 (7 bases). The ends were cut back, 2 bases at V and 9 bases at J, with 14 bases in the middle. The CDR3 has 14 residues. Germline V gene data show CDR1 as MNHEY and CDR2 as SMNVEV (reference sequence). The CDR3 region is CASSLGGGLGEQFF. Written as DNA, the CDR3 is TGTGCCAGCAGTTTAGGGGGGGGGCTAGGTGAGCAGTTCTTC.

The chain combines TRBV6-5 with TRBJ2-7, with D possibly being TRBD2 (7 bases). This CDR3 is built from 13 residues. V was trimmed by 5 bases and J by 7 bases, leaving 15 bases between them. The V gene's germline CDR1 is MNHEY and CDR2 SVGAGI. CDR3 DNA: TGTGCCAGCAGTAGGGGGGAGGGTCGAGAGCAGTACGTC. It is translated as CASSRGEGREQYV.

This clone appeared once. The gene calls are TRBV10-1 and TRBJ2-7, with 7 bases that match TRBD1. The CDR3 is 16 amino acids. V shed 3 bases, J shed 0 bases, and the junction held 8 bases outside the gene matches. CDR1 is WNHNN and CDR2 is SYGVQD in the germline V gene (reference sequence). CDR3 bases: TGCGCCAGCAGTGACCCGAGGGACAGAGACTCCTACGAGCAGTACTTC. Protein product: CASSDPRDRDSYEQYF.

CDR3 DNA sequence: TGCGCCAGCAGCGGCAGCGGGGGGGCTGTGAATGAGCAGTTCTTC. This translates into CASSGSGGAVNEQFF. The chain couples TRBV5-1 to TRBJ2-1; 10 bases are a match to TRBD2. The V segment lost 4 bases and the J segment 7 bases; nucleotides outside the gene matches: 8. This CDR3 contains 15 residues. Germline lookup yields CDR1 SGHRS and CDR2 YFSETQ. The full variable domain, in which reference TRBV5-1 and TRBJ2-1 provide the parts outside the CDR3, is KAGVTQTPRYLIKTRGQQVTLSCSPISGHRSVSWYQQTPGQGLQFLFEYFSETQRNKGNFPGRFSGRQFSNSRSEMNVSTLELGDSALYLCASSGSGGAVNEQFFGPGTRLTVL.

V gene TRBV7-6 combines with J gene TRBJ2-3; 9 nucleotides align to TRBD2. The CDR3 extends over 15 amino acids. Trimming cost V 5 bases and J 1 base; bases outside gene matches: 4. The germline gives CDR1 SGHVS, CDR2 FNYEAQ. CDR3 sequence (DNA): TGTGCCAGCAGCCCGGAGCGGGGGGGCACAGATACGCAGTATTTT. Protein product: CASSPERGGTDTQYF.

Of note for this clone: Other DNA sequences within the sample encode an identical CDR3. CDR3 in amino acids: CASLFGGNGYTF. The CDR3 nucleotides read TGTGCTAGCCTATTTGGAGGGAATGGCTACACCTTC. The V gene is TRBV21-1, the J gene TRBJ1-2. TRBV21-1 is reported as a pseudogene. There are 12 residues in the CDR3.